The 19 T cell receptor beta chains below come from one sample, sequenced in a study of T cells in localized non-small cell lung cancer. Clones were read by immunoSEQ multiplex PCR, and TCRdb kept only the in-frame ones, dropping some. The table has about 15,000 clones, approximately 85% seen once; the top ten hold approximately 4%. The specimen comprised peripheral blood, sampled before any cancer treatment. Source of these receptors: a woman aged 35 to 70 with stage I lung adenocarcinoma.

The V and J genes are TRBV5-6 and TRBJ1-2; 7 bases agree with TRBD1. V lost 4 bases and J lost 8; bases outside the gene matches: 11. Germline V CDR1 and CDR2: SGHDT, YYEEEE. This CDR3 region has 14 residues. The CDR3 here is CASSPQTGVGGYTF. The CDR3 nucleotides are TGTGCCAGCAGCCCGCAAACAGGGGTGGGAGGCTACACCTTC.

The J gene is TRBJ2-7, the V gene TRBV7-8; TRBD1 might be the D (5 bases). CDR3 length equals 13 residues. Trimming stripped 5 bases from V and 2 bases from J, with 10 bases between. Germline loops: CDR1 SGHVS, CDR2 FQNEAQ. The CDR3 protein is CASSADRTYEQYF. CDR3 in DNA: TGTGCCAGCAGCGCCGACAGAACCTACGAGCAGTACTTC.

The V and J genes are TRBV7-2 and TRBJ2-5; D is unclear. CDR1 is SGHTA and CDR2 is FQGNSA in the germline V gene. V was pared by 4 bases and J by 3 bases, with 9 bases between. The length of the CDR3 is 13 residues. For the CDR3, the DNA is TGTGCCAGCAGCTCGCGACGGGAAGAGACCCAGTACTTC. It encodes CASSSRREETQYF.

The genes are TRBV5-4 and TRBJ2-3; D is possibly TRBD1 or TRBD2 (5 bases each). This CDR3 has 15 amino acids. The V end lost 4 bases, the J end lost 5 bases, and 17 bases lay between the germline ends. Germline CDR1 reads SGHNT; CDR2 reads YYREEE (reference sequence). The CDR3 is CASSPSSGLQDTQYF. DNA of the CDR3: TGTGCCAGCAGCCCCTCTTCGGGGCTACAAGATACGCAGTATTTT.

This clone was observed once. The CDR3 nucleotides are TGTGCCACCGGGGGGTTCCCCGATAATTCACCCCTCCACTTT. Encoded protein: CATGGFPDNSPLHF. The gene calls are TRBV28 and TRBJ1-6; perhaps TRBD1 as D (5 bases). The CDR3 covers 14 residues. V was cut by 10 bases and J by 5 bases, with 15 bases left in between. CDR1 is MDHEN and CDR2 is SYDVKM in the germline V gene.

The rearrangement joins TRBV18 to TRBJ1-5; D uncertain. Trimming left V 2 bases short and J 2 bases short, with 10 bases between. CDR1 and CDR2 (germline): KGHSH, LQKENI. The CDR3 covers 15 residues. CDR3 DNA sequence: TGTGCCAGCTCACCAGGGAATTTAGGCAATCAGCCCCAGCATTTT. Amino acid sequence: CASSPGNLGNQPQHF.

The chain employs TRBV2 and TRBJ2-1; a weak D match, TRBD2 (7 bases). Per germline, CDR1 SNHLY and CDR2 FYNNEI. Trimming took 7 bases from V and 1 from J, leaving 17 bases between them. CDR3 length equals 16 residues. CDR3 nucleotides: TGTGCCAGCATACTTGGGGGGGCTGGGTCCTACAATGAGCAGTTCTTC. Translation: CASILGGAGSYNEQFF.

This rearrangement joins TRBV2 to TRBJ2-1; the match to TRBD2 covers 12 bases. The V gene end was trimmed by 6 bases and the J gene end by 7 bases; junction bases not matched to a gene: 13. CDR1 SNHLY and CDR2 FYNNEI come from the germline V gene. The CDR3 spans 17 residues. The chain's CDR3 is CASRPWTSGAGGNEQFF. The CDR3, as DNA: TGTGCCAGCAGGCCCTGGACTAGCGGGGCGGGAGGGAATGAGCAGTTCTTC.

This chain joins TRBV5-1 and TRBJ2-7; D is undetermined. The CDR3 contains 15 residues. Germline CDR1 is SGHRS and CDR2 is YFSETQ. V was shortened by 0 bases and J by 0 bases, with 10 bases between the two germline ends. CDR3 region: CASSLVAQSSYEQYF. Here the CDR3 DNA reads TGCGCCAGCAGCTTGGTAGCTCAGTCCTCCTACGAGCAGTACTTC.

This rearrangement joins TRBV6-6 to TRBJ2-7; no firm D call. V dropped 6 bases and J dropped 5 bases, with 17 bases sitting between them. Germline CDR1 is MNHNY and CDR2 is SVGAGI (reference sequence). The CDR3 totals 14 residues. CDR3 sequence reads: CASSRYPGVDEQYF. DNA of the CDR3: TGTGCCAGCAGCCGGTATCCAGGAGTCGACGAGCAGTACTTC.

This chain joins TRBV28 and TRBJ1-2; 11 bases agree with TRBD1. The CDR3 contains 18 residues. J was trimmed by 6 bases and V by 5 bases; bases with no gene match: 17. The germline gives CDR1 MDHEN, CDR2 SYDVKM. CDR3 region: CASSPPSRTGGIRDGYTF. In nucleotides, the CDR3 is TGTGCCAGCAGTCCCCCCTCCCGGACAGGGGGCATCAGGGATGGCTACACCTTC.

This clone was picked up one time. The CDR3 region is CASSLVDNGNEKLFF. Written as DNA, the CDR3 is TGCGCCAGCAGCTTGGTCGACAATGGAAATGAAAAACTGTTTTTT. The chain recombines TRBV5-1 with TRBJ1-4; unclear D gene. The V end was cut by 0 bases, the J end by 5 bases, with 11 bases between. CDR3 length equals 15 residues. Germline V lookup: CDR1 SGHRS, CDR2 YFSETQ.

This chain joins TRBV2 and TRBJ1-5, with 7 bases lining up with TRBD1. V lost 4 bases and J lost 6; bases outside the gene matches: 12. The V gene's germline CDR1 is SNHLY and CDR2 FYNNEI. This CDR3 spans 16 amino acids. Here the CDR3 reads CASSAEGQASGQPQHF. DNA of the CDR3: TGTGCCAGCAGTGCGGAAGGACAGGCATCAGGTCAGCCCCAGCATTTT.

The genes are TRBV30 and TRBJ2-3; 12 nucleotides agree with TRBD2. The CDR3 covers 15 residues. Germline CDR1 is GTSNPN and CDR2 is SVGIG (reference sequence). The J segment lost 4 bases and the V segment lost 0 bases, leaving 2 bases of the junction unmatched. DNA for the CDR3: TGTGCCTGGAGTGTCGGACTAGCGGGGCCAGATACGCAGTATTTT. Protein sequence: CAWSVGLAGPDTQYF.

This clone was seen a single time. This rearrangement joins TRBV6-5 to TRBJ2-3, with TRBD2 as a possible D gene (6 bases). The CDR3 consists of 16 residues. Germline V gives CDR1 MNHEY, CDR2 SVGAGI. The ends were cut back, 2 bases at V and 4 bases at J, with 16 bases in the middle. The CDR3 loop reads CASSYRWQGGADTQYF. DNA for the CDR3: TGTGCCAGCAGTTACAGGTGGCAGGGAGGCGCAGATACGCAGTATTTT.

V gene TRBV5-6 combines with J gene TRBJ1-2; D is ambiguous. Between the trimmed V and J ends, which lost 1 base and 4 bases, there was a span of 14 bases. CDR1 and CDR2 from the germline V gene are SGHDT and YYEEEE. The length of the CDR3 is 15 residues. The CDR3 protein is CASSLYRNSLYGYTF. In DNA, the CDR3 is TGTGCCAGCAGCTTGTATAGGAATTCTCTCTATGGCTACACCTTC. The full variable domain, its missing parts supplied by reference TRBV5-6 and TRBJ1-2, is DAGVTQSPTHLIKTRGQQVTLRCSPKSGHDTVSWYQQALGQGPQFIFQYYEEEERQRGNFPDRFSGHQFPNYSSELNVNALLLGDSALYLCASSLYRNSLYGYTFGSGTRLTVV.

The gene calls are TRBV19 and TRBJ2-3; 7 bases match TRBD1. Per germline, CDR1 LNHDA and CDR2 SQIVND (reference sequence). J lost 3 bases, V lost 4 bases, and 7 bases had no gene match. This CDR3 has 15 amino acids. The CDR3 is CASSTRTGITDTQYF. CDR3 coding DNA: TGTGCCAGTAGTACCCGGACAGGAATAACAGATACGCAGTATTTT.

The V gene is TRBV19, the J gene TRBJ1-1; D is undetermined. V was cut by 7 bases and J by 0 bases, with 12 bases left in between. Germline V gene sequence: CDR1 LNHDA, CDR2 SQIVND (reference sequence). There are 14 residues in the CDR3. CDR3 sequence: CASTKGALNTEAFF. The CDR3, as DNA: TGTGCCAGTACTAAGGGTGCTTTGAACACTGAAGCTTTCTTT.

The genes are TRBV11-3 and TRBJ2-1; the match to TRBD2 covers 13 bases. CDR1 is SGHNT and CDR2 is YENEEA in the germline V gene. With V trimmed by 5 bases and J by 0 bases, 10 bases remained unmatched. This CDR3 region has 19 residues. The CDR3 loop is CASSEPTSGGASSYNEQFF. The CDR3 region has the DNA TGTGCCAGCAGCGAACCCACTAGCGGGGGGGCTAGCTCCTACAATGAGCAGTTCTTC.